The present T cell receptor beta chain was sequenced within a study of cytomegalovirus exposure and HLA in healthy donors. About the study: Unique TCR beta sequences numbering 120 million or so came from approximately 180 million T cells in an earlier analysis. Overall study results and limits: Using a false discovery rate of 0.05, a later analysis showed that approximately 16,000 TCR beta sequences were associated with HLA alleles.

This PCR relied on a set of 60 Vbeta primers and 13 Jbeta primers. The method was immunoSEQ multiplex PCR; TCRdb's version includes in-frame clones alone and lacks a portion of them. The data show approximately 130,000 clones, around 84% seen once. Each donor was nominally healthy when sampled (though unrecorded immune exposures were likely). As for this clone: What it binds is unknown.

The sequenced material came from PBMCs. The sequence was collected from a man between 18 and 35 years old in good health and CMV-seronegative.

Written as DNA, the CDR3 is TGCAGCGTTGGATATAGCTATGGCTACACCTTC. Protein product: CSVGYSYGYTF. J is TRBJ1-2 and V is TRBV29-1; the D is unclear. Germline CDR1 is SQVTM and CDR2 is ANQGSEA. Deletions cut 4 bases from V and 4 bases from J, with 7 bases between. The CDR3 totals 11 residues.